Presented here are 28 T cell receptor beta chains from one specimen sequenced in a study of CXCR3-negative and CXCR3-positive naive CD8 T cells. Carrying UMI labels, the TRB cDNA libraries were prepared through 5' RACE. With the 5' RACE reads reprocessed, TCRdb shows one record per CDR3 protein and no DNA. The sample includes 65,000 to 75,000 distinct CDR3 sequences. Sequenced input: naive CXCR3- CD8+ T cells from blood. Subset denoted: CD45RO-CCR7+CD27+CD95- naive CD8+ T cells lacking CXCR3 (TNR3-). These receptors were collected from a human donor in good health. Some clones in this sample may be carry-over from other donors' samples.

The V call is TRBV12-3 or TRBV12-4, the J call TRBJ2-2; TCRdb gives TRBD2 as the D gene, but with no DNA this cannot be confirmed. The CDR3 has 18 residues. CDR3 residues: CASSLAPGTSGITGELFF.

The chain is built from TRBV12-3 or TRBV12-4 and TRBJ2-7; without DNA, the TCRdb call of TRBD1 cannot be checked. The CDR3 contains 13 residues. CDR3 loop: CASSVGPSYEQYF.

The rearrangement uses TRBV11-2 and TRBJ1-1; TCRdb selects TRBD1, and the lack of DNA leaves this call unchecked. Germline CDR1 reads SGHAT; CDR2 reads FQNNGV. The CDR3 totals 15 residues. CDR3 sequence reads: CASSLGGGAGTEAFF. Complete variable domain (other parts from reference TRBV11-2 and TRBJ1-1): EAGVAQSPRYKIIEKRQSVAFWCNPISGHATLYWYQQILGQGPKLLIQFQNNGVVDDSQLPKDRFSAERLKGVDSTLKIQPAKLEDSAVYLCASSLGGGAGTEAFFGQGTRLTVV.

The chain is built from TRBV10-3 and TRBJ2-3; TCRdb proposes TRBD1, but this gene call is untestable without DNA. The CDR3 spans 15 residues. Germline loops: CDR1 ENHRY, CDR2 SYGVKD. The CDR3 loop is CAISGSGGSTDTQYF.

The rearrangement uses TRBV11-2 and TRBJ2-5; TCRdb's D gene call, TRBD2, goes unchecked for lack of DNA. The CDR3 runs 14 residues. Germline lookup yields CDR1 SGHAT and CDR2 FQNNGV. CDR3 sequence: CASSLLAGQETQYF.

The CDR3 protein is CASSPGRLAGGGETQYF. The gene calls are TRBV6-1 and TRBJ2-5; TCRdb's D gene call, TRBD2, goes unchecked for lack of DNA. CDR3 length: 17 amino acids. Germline lookup yields CDR1 MNHNS and CDR2 SASEGT.

The chain uses TRBV6-2 or TRBV6-3 and TRBJ1-5. Germline V gene data show CDR1 as MNHEY and CDR2 as SVGEGT. The CDR3 runs 12 residues. CDR3 sequence reads: CASTGYNQPQHF.

The chain carries TRBV5-8 and TRBJ2-1. Germline CDR1 is SGHTS and CDR2 is YDEGEE. The CDR3 runs to 14 residues. CDR3 in amino acids: CASSFFGSYNEQFF.

This chain links TRBV20-1 with TRBJ2-7. The CDR3 runs to 13 residues. Germline-derived CDR1 and CDR2 are DFQATT and SNEGSKA (reference sequence). The CDR3 region is CSARTVMSSEQYF.

The CDR3 here is CASSSGRGTDTQYF. The J gene is TRBJ2-3, the V gene TRBV6-6; with no DNA, the TCRdb D assignment of TRBD1 cannot be verified. The germline V gene encodes CDR1 MNHNY and CDR2 SVGAGI (reference sequence). This CDR3 comprises 14 residues.

The chain has TRBV30 and TRBJ2-6. The CDR3 is 14 amino acids. Germline-derived CDR1 and CDR2 are GTSNPN and SVGIG (reference sequence). CDR3 residues: CAWAEGSGANVLTF.

The V call is TRBV21-1, the J call TRBJ2-1; TCRdb's D call, TRBD1, is unchecked because there is no DNA. TRBV21-1 is a recognized pseudogene. The CDR3 is 15 amino acids. CDR3 loop: CASSLQDTIYNEQFF.

V usage is TRBV4-3 and J usage is TRBJ2-1; TCRdb reports TRBD2, a call that lacks DNA to check it against. Per germline, CDR1 LGHNA and CDR2 YSLEER. This CDR3 spans 16 amino acids. CDR3 region: CASSQAASGGADEQFF.

This chain connects TRBV12-3 or TRBV12-4 to TRBJ1-2; TCRdb's D call of TRBD1 is untestable without DNA. This CDR3 is built from 15 residues. CDR3: CASSEKRDRLEGYTF.

The chain couples TRBV20-1 to TRBJ1-2; there is no DNA to check the TCRdb D call of TRBD1. CDR1 is DFQATT and CDR2 is SNEGSKA in the germline V gene (reference sequence). CDR3 length equals 16 residues. The CDR3 is CSARDRTGILNYGYTF.

V and J are TRBV29-1 and TRBJ2-1. This CDR3 is built from 12 residues. The germline gives CDR1 SQVTM, CDR2 ANQGSEA. The CDR3 loop is CSVGAEYNEQFF.

The chain is built from TRBV28 and TRBJ2-3; TCRdb's D gene call, TRBD1, goes unchecked for lack of DNA. The CDR3 runs to 15 residues. Germline lookup yields CDR1 MDHEN and CDR2 SYDVKM. The CDR3 is CASGSPTGLTDTQYF.

The V gene is TRBV5-1, the J gene TRBJ2-7; TCRdb's assignment of TRBD1 cannot be checked, as there is no DNA. This CDR3 is 14 amino acids long. The germline V gene has CDR1 SGHRS and CDR2 YFSETQ. The CDR3 protein is CASSLGTGGYEQYF.

The chain is built from TRBV9 and TRBJ2-1; without DNA, the TCRdb call of TRBD2 cannot be checked. This CDR3 region has 16 residues. Per germline, CDR1 SGDLS and CDR2 YYNGEE. CDR3 amino acids: CASSVTGTSGTDEQFF.

The chain joins TRBV5-1 to TRBJ2-3; the D call from TCRdb, TRBD2, cannot be confirmed without DNA. From germline, CDR1 is SGHRS and CDR2 YFSETQ. CDR3 length: 15 amino acids. The CDR3 protein is CASSLGQGPADTQYF.

V usage is TRBV29-1 and J usage is TRBJ2-1; absent DNA, TCRdb's TRBD2 call cannot be checked. The CDR3 is 13 amino acids. Germline V gene sequence: CDR1 SQVTM, CDR2 ANQGSEA. The CDR3 loop is CSVWRVSYNEQFF.

J is TRBJ2-7 and V is TRBV11-3; the D gene TCRdb calls, TRBD1, cannot be checked with no DNA. The CDR3 runs 13 residues. Per the germline V gene, CDR1 is SGHNT and CDR2 is YENEEA. This chain's CDR3 is CASSLAPGTVAYF.

This sequence joins TRBV28 and TRBJ2-1; checking the TCRdb D call of TRBD2 is not possible without DNA. The length of the CDR3 is 16 residues. CDR1 MDHEN and CDR2 SYDVKM come from the germline V gene. CDR3 region: CASSELAGGLGDEQFF.

The CDR3 protein is CASSEWTGGAENLFF. This chain connects TRBV2 to TRBJ1-4; TCRdb's D call, TRBD1, is unchecked because there is no DNA. The CDR3 extends over 15 amino acids. CDR1 and CDR2 (germline): SNHLY, FYNNEI.

V and J are TRBV7-9 and TRBJ1-5; TCRdb returns TRBD1, unconfirmable since there is no DNA. Germline V gene sequence: CDR1 SEHNR, CDR2 FQNEAQ (reference sequence). The CDR3 is made up of 15 amino acids. The CDR3 here is CASSLGGSSNQPQHF.

The chain is built from TRBV6-1 and TRBJ2-2; the D call from TCRdb, TRBD1, cannot be confirmed without DNA. This CDR3 comprises 15 residues. From germline, CDR1 is MNHNS and CDR2 SASEGT. CDR3: CASTSGQGAYGELFF.

The CDR3 sequence is CASSQKAGGLTDTQYF. The chain couples TRBV11-3 to TRBJ2-3; TCRdb returns TRBD2, unconfirmable since there is no DNA. The germline gives CDR1 SGHNT, CDR2 YENEEA. There are 16 residues in the CDR3.

The J gene is TRBJ1-6, the V gene TRBV6-5. The CDR3 sequence is 15 residues long. The V gene's germline CDR1 is MNHEY and CDR2 SVGAGI. This CDR3 is CASSYGFSYNSPLHF.